These T cell receptor beta chains were read from a single sample in a study of T cells in Graves' hyperthyroidism and ophthalmopathy. TCRdb itself ran the multiplex PCR reads through MiXCR, one entry per CDR3 protein. The sample carries roughly 570,000 distinct CDR3 sequences, about 45% recorded once. Sequencing used peripheral blood or thyroid tissue (not recorded which). These TCRs come from a woman between 18 and 30 years old with Graves' hyperthyroidism. The CDR3 runs from the conserved cysteine through the conserved F or W. The D gene is left open where the match is weak. Size is omitted from some rows. Given values are once, few, many or a class for expanded clones.

J gene	clone size	D gene	V gene	CDR3 protein	CDR3 DNA
TRBJ1-6	few	TRBD1	TRBV20-1	CSLVPGQNSPLHF	TGCAGCTTAGTACCGGGACAGAATTCACCCCTCCACTTT
TRBJ1-1	once	NA	TRBV29-1	CSVEAQGNTEAFF	TGCAGCGTTGAAGCACAGGGTAACACTGAAGCTTTCTTT
TRBJ2-7	many	NA	TRBV6-5	CASSYSRTTYEQYF	TGTGCCAGCAGTTACTCGAGAACAACCTACGAGCAGTACTTC
TRBJ2-1	NA	TRBD2	TRBV7-7	CASSLGTSGSNEQFF	TGTGCTAGCAGCTTGGGGACTAGCGGTTCCAATGAGCAGTTCTTC
TRBJ1-5	many	TRBD1	TRBV27	CASSLGTGINQPQHF	TGTGCCAGCAGCTTAGGGACAGGAATCAATCAGCCCCAGCATTTT
TRBJ2-1	NA	NA	TRBV7-2	CASSLAGRDNQQFF	TGTGCCAGCAGCTTAGCGGGTCGGGACAATCAGCAGTTCTTC
TRBJ2-7	many	NA	TRBV7-9	CASSLDGSRQQYF	TGTGCCAGCAGCTTAGATGGGAGTAGGCAGCAGTACTTC
TRBJ1-4	NA	NA	TRBV10-3	CAISEKGSNEKLFF	TGTGCCATCAGTGAGAAAGGGAGTAATGAAAAACTGTTTTTT
TRBJ2-7	NA	NA	TRBV29-1	CSPLGNSEQYF	TGCAGCCCCTTAGGGAATTCCGAGCAGTACTTC
TRBJ1-1	many	NA	TRBV19	CASSIGIRDTEAFF	TGTGCCAGTAGTATTGGGATTAGGGACACTGAAGCTTTCTTT
TRBJ1-5	many	NA	TRBV12-3/TRBV12-4	CASSLPYSNQPQHF	TGTGCCAGCAGTTTACCCTATAGCAATCAGCCCCAGCATTTT
TRBJ1-4	NA	NA	TRBV20-1	CSARGGVTNEKLFF	TGCAGTGCTAGGGGAGGGGTAACTAATGAAAAACTGTTTTTT
TRBJ2-7	NA	TRBD1	TRBV29-1	CSVGQGGDYEQYF	TGCAGCGTGGGACAGGGTGGGGACTACGAGCAGTACTTC
TRBJ2-5	many	NA	TRBV6-6	CASSYLGAPIETQYF	TGTGCCAGCAGTTACCTCGGGGCGCCCATAGAGACCCAGTACTTC
TRBJ2-6	NA	NA	TRBV29-1	CSVPKGDTAYVLTF	TGCAGCGTACCCAAGGGGGACACAGCCTACGTCCTGACTTTC
TRBJ2-7	many	NA	TRBV5-4	CASSLGRGPNEQYF	TGTGCCAGCAGCCTAGGCAGGGGTCCGAACGAGCAGTACTTC
TRBJ2-5	NA	NA	TRBV10-2	CASSESGTWETQYF	TGCGCCAGCAGTGAGTCGGGGACTTGGGAGACCCAGTACTTC
TRBJ1-1	NA	NA	TRBV19	CASSIGRRQLAGETIRENTEAFF	TGTGCCAGTAGTATTGGTCGTCGACAGCTGGCAGGGGAGACTATTAGGGAGAACACTGAAGCTTTCTTT
TRBJ2-2	NA	TRBD2	TRBV7-2	CASSPRGVGAGGTGELFF	TGTGCCAGCAGCCCGAGAGGGGTTGGAGCGGGAGGCACCGGGGAGCTGTTTTTT
TRBJ2-6	many	NA	TRBV6-5	CASRQGGGANVLTF	TGTGCCAGTCGCCAGGGTGGTGGGGCCAACGTCCTGACTTTC
TRBJ1-1	NA	NA	TRBV20-1	CSARDGSGTEAFF	TGCAGTGCTAGAGACGGGAGCGGGACTGAAGCTTTCTTT
TRBJ2-3	once	TRBD1	TRBV5-4	CASSFGQGTSNTQYF	TGTGCCAGCAGCTTCGGACAGGGGACATCGAATACGCAGTATTTT
TRBJ2-5	NA	TRBD1	TRBV10-3	CAIREGQGQETQYF	TGTGCCATCAGGGAGGGACAGGGCCAAGAGACCCAGTACTTC
TRBJ2-2	many	TRBD2	TRBV11-3	CASRGLADFANTGELFF	TGTGCCAGCAGGGGACTAGCGGACTTCGCGAACACCGGGGAGCTGTTTTTT
TRBJ2-7	NA	TRBD2	TRBV7-9	CASSSRAGDYEQYF	TGTGCCAGCAGCTCGCGAGCGGGAGATTACGAGCAGTACTTC
TRBJ2-7	NA	TRBD2	TRBV5-1	CASSRTSGLSEQYF	TGCGCCAGCAGCCGGACTAGCGGACTCTCCGAGCAGTACTTC
TRBJ2-3	NA	NA	TRBV15	CATTRGPVADTQYF	TGTGCCACCACGAGGGGCCCTGTGGCAGATACGCAGTATTTT
TRBJ1-3	NA	NA	TRBV6-6	CASSYQGPNSGNTIYF	TGTGCCAGCAGTTACCAAGGGCCAAACTCTGGAAACACCATATATTTT
TRBJ1-1	many	TRBD1	TRBV11-3	CASSPRGESTEAFF	TGTGCCAGCAGCCCCAGGGGGGAGAGCACTGAAGCTTTCTTT
TRBJ2-5	few	TRBD2	TRBV20-1	CSASLIAGGQGSF	TGCAGTGCTTCTCTGATAGCGGGAGGCCAAGGCAGCTTC
TRBJ1-1	once	NA	TRBV20-1	CSARSGTGNTEAFF	TGCAGTGCTAGATCCGGGACCGGGAACACTGAAGCTTTCTTT
TRBJ2-7	many	TRBD2	TRBV15	CATSGVTGRSWYEQYF	TGTGCCACCAGCGGCGTTACCGGGAGGAGTTGGTACGAGCAGTACTTC
TRBJ2-3	few	TRBD2	TRBV7-9	CASSLNPSGTDTQYF	TGTGCCAGCAGCTTAAACCCTAGCGGGACAGATACGCAGTATTTT
TRBJ2-1	NA	TRBD1	TRBV10-3	CAISPGQGINEQFF	TGTGCCATCAGTCCGGGACAGGGGATCAATGAGCAGTTCTTC
TRBJ2-5	NA	NA	TRBV7-6	CASSLEAGGKTQYF	TGTGCCAGCAGCTTAGAAGCCGGGGGTAAGACCCAGTACTTC
TRBJ2-7	many	NA	TRBV6-6	CASRPGPFDEQYF	TGTGCCAGCCGTCCGGGGCCTTTCGACGAGCAGTACTTC
TRBJ2-7	many	NA	TRBV15	CATSRWGTTEQYF	TGTGCCACCAGCCGGTGGGGGACGACCGAGCAGTACTTC
TRBJ1-2	NA	NA	TRBV29-1	CSVEGQGSYEQYFGPGQAFYGYTF	NA
TRBJ1-1	once	TRBD1	TRBV20-1	CRPRQGVDTEAFF	TGCAGGCCGAGACAGGGCGTCGACACTGAAGCTTTCTTT
TRBJ1-5	NA	NA	TRBV15	CATSRVEGYSNQPQHF	TGTGCCACCAGCAGAGTTGAGGGGTATAGCAATCAGCCCCAGCATTTT
TRBJ2-5	few	NA	TRBV29-1	CSVEFVQTQYF	TGCAGCGTTGAATTCGTACAGACCCAGTACTTC
TRBJ1-2	NA	NA	TRBV5-1	CDSSLNPDSLYGYTF	TGCGACAGCAGCTTGAATCCCGACAGCCTATATGGCTACACCTTC
TRBJ1-5	NA	NA	TRBV27	CASRAAGSQPQHF	TGTGCCAGCAGAGCGGCAGGGTCTCAGCCCCAGCATTTT
TRBJ1-2	NA	TRBD1	TRBV7-3	CASSFIGQAF	TGTGCCAGCAGCTTTATTGGACAGGCGTTC
TRBJ2-2	many	NA	TRBV9	CASSPLDTGELFF	TGTGCCAGCAGCCCCTTGGACACCGGGGAGCTGTTTTTT
TRBJ1-5	many	NA	TRBV10-3	CAISDTGSGQPQHF	TGTGCCATCAGTGACACAGGGTCGGGGCAGCCCCAGCATTTT
TRBJ2-7	NA	TRBD1	TRBV7-9	CASSLPGTGNYEQYF	TGTGCCAGCAGCTTACCCGGGACAGGGAACTACGAGCAGTACTTC
TRBJ2-7	NA	NA	TRBV4-1	CASSQAWTAVGGSFYEQYF	TGCGCCAGCAGCCAAGCATGGACAGCCGTTGGCGGGAGCTTCTACGAGCAGTACTTC
TRBJ2-7	NA	NA	TRBV7-9	CASSMGNEQYF	TGTGCCAGCAGCATGGGCAATGAGCAGTACTTC
TRBJ1-6	NA	NA	TRBV2	CASTLDADNSPLHF	TGTGCCAGCACCCTGGACGCGGATAATTCACCCCTCCACTTT
TRBJ2-7	NA	NA	TRBV20-1	CSASGWQDIFHEQYF	TGCAGTGCCAGCGGATGGCAGGACATTTTCCACGAGCAGTACTTC
TRBJ2-1	NA	TRBD1	TRBV9	CASSIQGVDEQFF	TGTGCCAGCAGTATTCAGGGGGTGGATGAGCAGTTCTTC
TRBJ1-2	NA	NA	TRBV29-1	CSVEGRAGYGYTF	TGCAGCGTTGAGGGGAGGGCGGGCTATGGCTACACCTTC
TRBJ1-2	many	TRBD1	TRBV6-5	CASRTGQGLGYTF	TGTGCCAGCAGGACGGGACAGGGCTTAGGCTACACCTTC
TRBJ2-1	NA	NA	TRBV7-8	CASSARVAINEQFF	TGTGCCAGCAGCGCCCGGGTGGCTATCAATGAGCAGTTCTTC
TRBJ2-6	NA	NA	TRBV12-3/TRBV12-4	CASSFGTTSSGANVLTF	TGTGCCAGCAGTTTCGGGACAACAAGCTCTGGGGCCAACGTCCTGACTTTC
TRBJ2-7	NA	TRBD2	TRBV7-2	CASSRSAGVSYEQYF	TGTGCCAGCAGCCGTTCGGCGGGAGTCTCCTACGAGCAGTACTTC
TRBJ2-7	many	NA	TRBV14	CASSQISASSVEQYF	TGTGCCAGCAGCCAGATCTCGGCTAGTTCCGTCGAGCAGTACTTC
TRBJ2-5	NA	NA	TRBV7-2	CASSSSGQLPQETQYF	TGTGCCAGCAGTTCCAGCGGACAGTTACCCCAAGAGACCCAGTACTTC
TRBJ1-5	NA	NA	TRBV15	CATSSQDFSGGSNQPQHF	TGTGCCACCAGCAGCCAAGATTTCAGCGGGGGAAGCAATCAGCCCCAGCATTTT